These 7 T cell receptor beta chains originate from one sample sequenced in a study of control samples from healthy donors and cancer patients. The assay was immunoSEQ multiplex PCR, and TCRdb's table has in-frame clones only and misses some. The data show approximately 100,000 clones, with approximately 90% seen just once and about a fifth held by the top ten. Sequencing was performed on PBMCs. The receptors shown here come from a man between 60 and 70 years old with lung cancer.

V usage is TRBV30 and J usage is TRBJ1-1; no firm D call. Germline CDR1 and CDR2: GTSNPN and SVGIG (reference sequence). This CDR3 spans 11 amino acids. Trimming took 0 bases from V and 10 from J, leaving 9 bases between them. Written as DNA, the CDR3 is TGTGCCTGGAGTGTTGGGGTTTCAGCTTTCTTT. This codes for CAWSVGVSAFF. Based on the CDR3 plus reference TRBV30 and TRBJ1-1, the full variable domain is SQTIHQWPATLVQPVGSPLSLECTVEGTSNPNLYWYRQAAGRGLQLLFYSVGIGQISSEVPQNLSASRPQDRQFILSSKKLLLSDSGFYLCAWSVGVSAFFGQGTRLTVV.

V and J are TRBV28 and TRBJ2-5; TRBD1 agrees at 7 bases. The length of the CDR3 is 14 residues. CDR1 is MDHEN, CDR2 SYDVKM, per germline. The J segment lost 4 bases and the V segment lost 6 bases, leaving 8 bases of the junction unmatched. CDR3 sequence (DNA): TGTGCCAGCAGCCTACGACAGGGCGGAGAGACCCAGTACTTC. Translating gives CASSLRQGGETQYF.

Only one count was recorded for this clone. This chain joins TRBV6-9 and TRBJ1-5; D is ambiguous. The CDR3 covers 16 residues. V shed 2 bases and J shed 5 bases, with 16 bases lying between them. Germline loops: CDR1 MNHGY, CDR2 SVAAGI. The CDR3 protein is CASSYRVDVVHQPQHF. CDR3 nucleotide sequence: TGTGCCAGCAGTTATCGGGTAGACGTTGTTCATCAGCCCCAGCATTTT.

CDR3 in DNA: TGCGCCAGCAGTGAGCTAAGGACAGGGTATGGCTACACCTTC. Translating it yields CASSELRTGYGYTF. V and J are TRBV10-1 and TRBJ1-2, with TRBD1 matching over 8 bases. Germline CDR1 WNHNN, CDR2 SYGVQD (reference sequence). V was pared by 2 bases and J by 5 bases, with 4 bases of the junction left unmatched. There are 14 residues in the CDR3.

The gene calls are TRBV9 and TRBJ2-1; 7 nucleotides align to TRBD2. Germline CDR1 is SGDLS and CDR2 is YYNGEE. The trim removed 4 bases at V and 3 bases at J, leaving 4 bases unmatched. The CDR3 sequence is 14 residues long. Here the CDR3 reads CASSPGTIYNEQFF. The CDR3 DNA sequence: TGTGCCAGCAGCCCCGGGACTATCTACAATGAGCAGTTCTTC.

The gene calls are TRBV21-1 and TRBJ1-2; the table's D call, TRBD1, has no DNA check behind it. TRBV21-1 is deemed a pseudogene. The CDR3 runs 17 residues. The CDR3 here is CASSKVDVSRFGRGYTF. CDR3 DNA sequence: TGTGCCAGCAGCAAAGTAGACGTAAGCAGGTTCGGTAGGGGCTACACCTTC.

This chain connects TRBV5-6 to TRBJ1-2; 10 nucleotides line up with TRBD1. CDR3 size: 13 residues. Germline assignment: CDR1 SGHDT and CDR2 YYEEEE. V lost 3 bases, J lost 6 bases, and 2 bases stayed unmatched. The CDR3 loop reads CASSSTGGNGYTF. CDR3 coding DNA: TGTGCCAGCAGCTCGACAGGGGGCAATGGCTACACCTTC.